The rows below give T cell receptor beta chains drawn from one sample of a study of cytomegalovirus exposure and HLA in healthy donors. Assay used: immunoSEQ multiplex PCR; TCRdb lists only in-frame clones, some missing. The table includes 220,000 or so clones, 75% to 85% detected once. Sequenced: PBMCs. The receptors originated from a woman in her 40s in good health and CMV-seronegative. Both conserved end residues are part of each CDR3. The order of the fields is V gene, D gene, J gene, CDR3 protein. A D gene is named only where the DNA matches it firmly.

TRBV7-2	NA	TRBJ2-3	CASSSPSVGTDTQYF
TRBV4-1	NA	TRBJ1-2	CASSQPTYRQGAVGYTF
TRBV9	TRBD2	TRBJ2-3	CASSVGASGRGSDTQYF
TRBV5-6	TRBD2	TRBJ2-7	CASSPPGGYEQYF
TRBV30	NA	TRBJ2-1	CAWSRLGSSYNEQFF
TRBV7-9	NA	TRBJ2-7	CASSSFSYEQYF
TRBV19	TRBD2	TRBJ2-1	CASSPGTSGRGSYNEQFF
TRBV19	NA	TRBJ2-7	CASSTGYEQYF
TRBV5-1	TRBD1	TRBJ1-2	CASSAGRQGVNYGYTF
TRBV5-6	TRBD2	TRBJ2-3	CASSWGALAGSTDTQYF
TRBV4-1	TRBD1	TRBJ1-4	CASSPGQGAFGNEKLFF
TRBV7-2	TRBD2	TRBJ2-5	CASSYLGGRRETQYF
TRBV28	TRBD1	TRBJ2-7	CASSFRRYRGLGYEQYF
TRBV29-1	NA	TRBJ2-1	CSVGLPTSNEQFF
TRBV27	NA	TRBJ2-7	CASSLSAAYEQYF
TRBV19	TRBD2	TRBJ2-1	CASSPGTSGTNLHNEQFF
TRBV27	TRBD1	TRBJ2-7	CASSDLGTGTPSEQYF
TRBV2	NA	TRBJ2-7	CASSEFTVSYEQYF
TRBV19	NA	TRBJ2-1	CATNLDSSIHEQFF
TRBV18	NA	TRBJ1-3	CASSPLAGSGNTIYF
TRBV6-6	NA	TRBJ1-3	CASSSGAGTIYF
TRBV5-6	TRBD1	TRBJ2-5	CASSLGQGQETQYF
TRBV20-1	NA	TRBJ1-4	CSAEKEKLFF
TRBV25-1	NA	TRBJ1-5	CASSEYGRGFDQPQHF
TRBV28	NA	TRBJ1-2	CASSLVAPNRYTF
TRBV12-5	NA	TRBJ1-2	CASGLVLRGGRINYGYTF
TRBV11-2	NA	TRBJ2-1	CASKTGREQFF
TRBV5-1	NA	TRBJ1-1	CASIEQGNTEAFF
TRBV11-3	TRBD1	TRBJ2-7	CASSLEGTAQEQYF
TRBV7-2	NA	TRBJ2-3	CASSLEPSTSTQYF
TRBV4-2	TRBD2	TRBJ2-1	CASSQDGLAGWEDWDNEQFF
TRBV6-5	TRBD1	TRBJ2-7	CASSYIGTGIYEQYF
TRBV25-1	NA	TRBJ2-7	CASSEGRPPYEQYF
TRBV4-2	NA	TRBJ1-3	CASRRESGNTIYF
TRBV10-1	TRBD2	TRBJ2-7	CASSEMGTSGKQYF
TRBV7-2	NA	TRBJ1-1	CASSLDPMHVEAFF
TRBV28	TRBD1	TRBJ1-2	CASSSWTGSGYTF
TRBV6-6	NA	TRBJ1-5	CASRVQSNQPQHF
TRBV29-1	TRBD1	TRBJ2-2	CSVGQGINTGELFF
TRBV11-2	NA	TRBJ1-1	CASSLERGTEAFF
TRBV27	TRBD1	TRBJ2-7	CASSTGTGVHEQYF
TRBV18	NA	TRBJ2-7	CASSPTEYEQYF
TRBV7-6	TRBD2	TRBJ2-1	CASSSPRELAGSFSSYNEQFF
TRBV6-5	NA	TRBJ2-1	CASSWRGPDEQFF
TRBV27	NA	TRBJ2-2	CASTYSEVGELFF
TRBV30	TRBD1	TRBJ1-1	CAWSTDRVGRMNTEAFF
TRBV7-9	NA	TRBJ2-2	CASSLYRANTGELFF
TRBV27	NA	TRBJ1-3	CASSMDFLSGNTIYF
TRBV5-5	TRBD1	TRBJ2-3	CASSGDSRRTDTQYF
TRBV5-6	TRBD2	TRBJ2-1	CASSLGSGRALSEQFF
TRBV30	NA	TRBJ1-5	CAWSPGNNQPQHF
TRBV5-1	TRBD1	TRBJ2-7	CASSFGTASSYEQYF
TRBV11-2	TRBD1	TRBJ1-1	CASSLVLGQGNTEAFF
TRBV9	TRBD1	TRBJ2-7	CASSVEPGQGGDEQYF
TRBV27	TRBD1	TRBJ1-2	CASRSTGTGYGYTF
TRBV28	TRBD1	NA	CASSLLGTGDSYEQYF
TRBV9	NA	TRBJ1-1	CASSDRGEGYTEAFF
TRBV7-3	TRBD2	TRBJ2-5	CASSLAGRQETQYF